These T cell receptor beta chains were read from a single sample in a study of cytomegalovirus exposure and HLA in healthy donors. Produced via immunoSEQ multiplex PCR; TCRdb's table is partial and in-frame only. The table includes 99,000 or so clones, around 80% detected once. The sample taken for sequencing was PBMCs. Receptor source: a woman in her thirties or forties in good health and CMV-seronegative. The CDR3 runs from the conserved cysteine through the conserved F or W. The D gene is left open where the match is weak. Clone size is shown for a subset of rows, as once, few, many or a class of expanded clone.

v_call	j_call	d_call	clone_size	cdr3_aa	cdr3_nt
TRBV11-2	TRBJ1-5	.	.	CASSFFGPNQPQHF	TGTGCCAGCAGCTTTTTTGGGCCGAATCAGCCCCAGCATTTT
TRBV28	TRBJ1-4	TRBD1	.	CASSTGGFSPTNEKLFF	TGTGCCAGCAGTACAGGGGGCTTTTCCCCAACTAATGAAAAACTGTTTTTT
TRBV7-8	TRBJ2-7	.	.	CASRPYRDIPYEQYF	TGTGCCAGCAGACCTTACCGGGACATACCCTACGAGCAGTACTTC
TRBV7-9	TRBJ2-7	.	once	CASSLSPGLSYEQYF	TGTGCCAGCAGCTTATCTCCGGGACTCTCCTACGAGCAGTACTTC
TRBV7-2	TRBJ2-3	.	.	CASSSRTGKRADTQYF	TGTGCCAGCAGCTCTCGGACGGGAAAGCGCGCAGATACGCAGTATTTT
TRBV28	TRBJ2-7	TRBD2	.	CASTGSGGFYEQYF	TGTGCCAGCACGGGTAGCGGGGGGTTCTACGAGCAGTACTTC
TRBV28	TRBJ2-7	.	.	CASSLGAVTYEQYF	TGTGCCAGCAGTTTAGGGGCGGTTACCTACGAGCAGTACTTC
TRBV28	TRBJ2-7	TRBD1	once	CASSDPGTAIYEQYF	TGTGCCAGCAGTGACCCCGGGACAGCGATCTACGAGCAGTACTTC
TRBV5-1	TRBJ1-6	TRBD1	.	CASSGRTGLGNSPLHF	TGCGCCAGCAGCGGCAGGACAGGGTTGGGGAATTCACCCCTCCACTTT
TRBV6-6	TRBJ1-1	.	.	CAIKVGGRTEAFF	TGTGCCATCAAGGTTGGGGGGAGGACTGAAGCTTTCTTT
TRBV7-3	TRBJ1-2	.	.	CASSGDNLYGYTF	TGTGCCAGCAGCGGCGACAATCTCTATGGCTACACCTTC
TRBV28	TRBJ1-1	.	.	CASSTAFPEAFF	TGTGCCAGCAGTACCGCGTTTCCTGAAGCTTTCTTT
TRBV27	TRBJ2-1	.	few	CASSLAGSSYNEQFF	TGTGCCAGCAGTTTGGCGGGGAGCTCCTACAATGAGCAGTTCTTC
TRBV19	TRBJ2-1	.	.	CASSIDGRAYNEQFF	TGTGCCAGTAGTATCGACGGGAGAGCCTACAATGAGCAGTTCTTC
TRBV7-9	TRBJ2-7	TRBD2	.	CSSSKNAGTSVYEQYF	TGTTCCAGCAGCAAAAATGCCGGGACTAGCGTCTACGAGCAGTACTTC
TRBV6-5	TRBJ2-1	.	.	CASSWSTESNEQFF	TGTGCCAGCAGTTGGAGCACCGAATCAAATGAGCAGTTCTTC
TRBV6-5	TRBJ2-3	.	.	CASSYSGQFSTDTQYF	TGTGCCAGCAGTTACTCTGGACAGTTTAGCACAGATACGCAGTATTTT
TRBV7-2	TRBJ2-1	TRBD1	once	CASSLGQGAYNEQFF	TGTGCCAGCAGCCTGGGACAGGGGGCATATAATGAGCAGTTCTTC
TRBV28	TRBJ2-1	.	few	CASSLHGVRYNEQFF	TGTGCCAGCAGCCTCCACGGGGTTAGGTACAATGAGCAGTTCTTC
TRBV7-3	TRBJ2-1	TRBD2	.	CASSLQPSGSRSYNEQFF	TGTGCCAGCAGCTTACAACCTAGCGGGAGTCGCTCCTACAATGAGCAGTTCTTC
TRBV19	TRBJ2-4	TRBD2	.	CASSIMGSGGLAKNIQYF	TGTGCCAGTAGTATAATGGGATCGGGAGGGCTAGCCAAAAACATTCAGTACTTC
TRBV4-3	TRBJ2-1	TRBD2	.	CASSQVSGLAAPLGNEQFF	TGCGCCAGCAGCCAGGTCTCGGGACTAGCGGCACCCCTGGGGAATGAGCAGTTCTTC
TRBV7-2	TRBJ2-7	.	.	CASSRAPPSYEQYF	TGTGCCAGCAGCCGCGCACCCCCCTCCTACGAGCAGTACTTC
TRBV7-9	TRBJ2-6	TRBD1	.	CASSHRDSSSGANVLTF	TGTGCCAGCAGCCACCGGGACAGTAGCTCTGGGGCCAACGTCCTGACTTTC
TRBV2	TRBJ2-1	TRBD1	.	CASEGQLHNEQFF	TGTGCCAGCGAGGGACAGTTACACAATGAGCAGTTCTTC
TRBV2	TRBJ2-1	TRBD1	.	CALAGTGGNEQFF	TGTGCCCTTGCCGGGACAGGGGGCAATGAGCAGTTCTTC
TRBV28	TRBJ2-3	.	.	CASSLGLSRTDTQYF	TGTGCCAGCAGCCTCGGTTTGTCACGCACAGATACGCAGTATTTT
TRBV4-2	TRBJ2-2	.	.	CASSQDPWGAGRGELFF	TGTGCCAGCAGCCAAGATCCCTGGGGAGCTGGAAGAGGGGAGCTGTTTTTT
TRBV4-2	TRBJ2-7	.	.	CASSQDILYEQYF	TGTGCCAGCAGCCAAGATATTCTTTACGAGCAGTACTTC
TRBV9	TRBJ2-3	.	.	CASSAGLSTDTQYF	TGTGCCAGCAGCGCGGGTCTGTCCACAGATACGCAGTATTTT
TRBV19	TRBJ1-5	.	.	CASRGSGQPQHF	TGTGCCAGTAGGGGTTCAGGCCAGCCCCAGCATTTT
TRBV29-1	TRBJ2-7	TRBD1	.	CSVEGAPGQGEYEQYF	TGCAGCGTTGAGGGGGCACCGGGACAGGGGGAGTACGAGCAGTACTTC
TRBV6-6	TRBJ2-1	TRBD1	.	CASMVLGQGDEQFF	TGTGCCAGCATGGTCTTGGGACAGGGAGACGAGCAGTTCTTC
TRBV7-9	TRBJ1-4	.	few	CASSKRTSNPVELFF	TGTGCCAGCAGCAAAAGGACTTCCAATCCGGTAGAACTGTTTTTT
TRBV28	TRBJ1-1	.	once	CASSLLVSNTEAFF	TGTGCCAGCAGTTTATTAGTGTCCAACACTGAAGCTTTCTTT
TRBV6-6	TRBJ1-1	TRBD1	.	CASSRPSGGRTEAFF	TGTGCCAGCAGTCGACCTTCAGGGGGGAGGACTGAAGCTTTCTTT
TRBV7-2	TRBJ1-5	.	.	CASRPQGNSNQPQHF	TGTGCCAGCAGGCCCCAGGGGAATAGCAATCAGCCCCAGCATTTT
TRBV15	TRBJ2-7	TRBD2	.	CATSRDQAGAYEQYF	TGTGCCACCAGCAGAGATCAAGCGGGAGCCTACGAGCAGTACTTC